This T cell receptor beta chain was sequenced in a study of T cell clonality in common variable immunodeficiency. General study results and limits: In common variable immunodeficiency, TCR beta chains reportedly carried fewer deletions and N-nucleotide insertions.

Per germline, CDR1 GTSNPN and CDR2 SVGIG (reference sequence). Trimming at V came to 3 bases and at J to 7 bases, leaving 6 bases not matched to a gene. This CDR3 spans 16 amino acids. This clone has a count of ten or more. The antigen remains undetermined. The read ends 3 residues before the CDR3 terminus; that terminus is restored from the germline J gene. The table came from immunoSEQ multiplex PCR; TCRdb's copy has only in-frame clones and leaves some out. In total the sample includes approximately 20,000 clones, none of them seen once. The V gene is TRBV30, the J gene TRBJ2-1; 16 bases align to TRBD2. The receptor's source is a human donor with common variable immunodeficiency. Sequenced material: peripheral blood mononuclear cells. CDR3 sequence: CAWRGTSGRARNEQFF. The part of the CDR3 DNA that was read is TGTGCCTGGAGGGGGACTAGCGGGAGGGCCAGGAATGAG.